The 13 T cell receptor beta chains below come from one sample, sequenced in a study of blood T cell repertoires in COVID-19. Produced via immunoSEQ multiplex PCR; TCRdb's table is partial and in-frame only. The sample yields around 250,000 clones, 82% seen once. What was sequenced was peripheral blood. The receptor source for this set is a woman in her late teens or twenties with acute or convalescent COVID-19.

The V gene is TRBV5-6, the J gene TRBJ1-1; 9 bases fit TRBD1. Germline V gene sequence: CDR1 SGHDT, CDR2 YYEEEE. CDR3 length: 15 residues. V gave up 4 bases and J gave up 0 bases; unmatched junction bases: 4. The CDR3 DNA reads TGTGCCAGCAGCACGGGACAGGGATTGAACACTGAAGCTTTCTTT. Its protein product is CASSTGQGLNTEAFF.

The V call is TRBV12-3 or TRBV12-4, the J call TRBJ2-1; 7 bases are shared with TRBD2. The CDR3 spans 12 residues. J gave up 12 bases and V 5 bases, and 7 bases lay outside the gene matches. CDR3 in amino acids: CASSLLARGQFF. As DNA, the CDR3 is TGTGCCAGCAGTCTACTAGCGAGGGGGCAGTTCTTC.

The V call is TRBV11-2, the J call TRBJ2-7; no definite D call. Trimming took 3 bases from V and 2 from J, leaving 8 bases between them. Germline V gives CDR1 SGHAT, CDR2 FQNNGV. The CDR3 runs to 13 residues. The CDR3 region has the DNA TGTGCCAGCAGCTTTTTGCTAACCTACGAGCAGTACTTC. Translated, it gives CASSFLLTYEQYF.

The V and J genes are TRBV14 and TRBJ2-7; 9 nucleotides align to TRBD2. Germline-derived CDR1 and CDR2 are SGHDN and FVKESK. This CDR3 has 19 amino acids. With 3 bases clipped from V and 4 bases from J, the junction kept 19 bases outside the gene matches. CDR3 sequence: CASSHQALAGKGDGYEQYF. For the CDR3, the DNA is TGTGCCAGCAGCCACCAGGCCCTAGCGGGAAAAGGTGACGGGTACGAGCAGTACTTC.

The chain couples TRBV9 to TRBJ2-5; TRBD2 matches 7 bases. Germline lookup yields CDR1 SGDLS and CDR2 YYNGEE. Trimming at V came to 4 bases and at J to 5 bases, leaving 17 bases not matched to a gene. CDR3 length: 17 amino acids. In DNA, the CDR3 is TGTGCCAGCAGCCCCTCCGGCCTAGCGGACTGGTTGGAGACCCAGTACTTC. Translated, it gives CASSPSGLADWLETQYF.

V is TRBV25-1 and J is TRBJ2-4; D may be TRBD2 (6 bases). The CDR3 sequence is 15 residues long. Germline CDR1 is MGHDK and CDR2 is SYGVNS. The V end lost 7 bases, the J end lost 2 bases, and 15 bases lay between the germline ends. The CDR3 region has the DNA TGTGCCAGCATTAGCGGAGAAGGGACCAAAAACATTCAGTACTTC. This encodes CASISGEGTKNIQYF.

The rearrangement links TRBV4-3 to TRBJ1-3; 9 bases agree with TRBD1. V lost 0 bases, J lost 4 bases, and 7 bases stayed unmatched. In germline, CDR1 is LGHNA, CDR2 YSLEER. CDR3 length: 17 amino acids. CDR3 DNA sequence: TGCGCCAGCAGCCAAGATCTTAGGGGACAGGGAGGAAACACCATATATTTT. As protein: CASSQDLRGQGGNTIYF.

The chain employs TRBV27 and TRBJ2-2; 8 bases match TRBD1. CDR3 length equals 15 residues. The V gene's germline CDR1 is MNHEY and CDR2 SMNVEV (reference sequence). With 4 bases clipped from V and 4 bases from J, the junction kept 5 bases outside the gene matches. The DNA for the CDR3 is TGTGCCAGCAGTTGGACAGGGTCGGGCACCGGGGAGCTGTTTTTT. Translated, it gives CASSWTGSGTGELFF.

The chain recombines TRBV10-2 with TRBJ2-7; 7 bases are a match to TRBD1. J gave up 6 bases and V 7 bases, and 9 bases lay outside the gene matches. Germline CDR1 reads WSHSY; CDR2 reads SAAADI. The CDR3 is 13 residues long. Here the CDR3 reads CASNPGQISEQYF. Written as DNA, the CDR3 is TGCGCCAGCAACCCGGGACAGATCTCCGAGCAGTACTTC.

This chain joins TRBV28 and TRBJ2-7, with a tentative D call TRBD2 (5 bases). The CDR3 length is 12 residues. CDR1 is MDHEN, CDR2 SYDVKM, per germline. Trimming shortened V by 6 bases and J by 4 bases, and 10 bases separated the two germline ends. The CDR3 loop is CASSLAWYEQYF. CDR3 coding DNA: TGTGCCAGCAGCCTAGCATGGTACGAGCAGTACTTC.

J is TRBJ1-1 and V is TRBV29-1; TRBD1 might be the D (6 bases). Germline-derived CDR1 and CDR2 are SQVTM and ANQGSEA. The V end lost 6 bases, the J end lost 4 bases, and 12 bases lay between the germline ends. The CDR3 is made up of 12 amino acids. CDR3 loop: CSVDTGFTEAFF. DNA for the CDR3: TGCAGCGTCGATACAGGGTTCACTGAAGCTTTCTTT.

The V call is TRBV27, the J call TRBJ2-1; a possible D gene is TRBD1 (6 bases). The germline V gene encodes CDR1 MNHEY and CDR2 SMNVEV (reference sequence). Trimming pared 6 bases from V and 6 bases from J, leaving 18 bases between. The CDR3 runs 15 residues. CDR3 residues: CASRYTGSVGNEQFF. DNA of the CDR3: TGTGCCAGCAGATACACAGGGTCGGTAGGCAATGAGCAGTTCTTC.

The chain links TRBV7-9 to TRBJ2-7; 8 nucleotides match TRBD1. CDR3 size: 16 residues. Germline-derived CDR1 and CDR2 are SEHNR and FQNEAQ (reference sequence). The V and J ends lost 3 bases and 4 bases, in that order; junction bases with no gene match: 11. The CDR3 spells CASSFYDRTGSYEQYF. Here the CDR3 DNA reads TGTGCCAGCAGCTTCTACGACAGGACAGGGAGTTACGAGCAGTACTTC. The whole variable domain, filled in from reference TRBV7-9 and TRBJ2-7, reads DTGVSQNPRHKITKRGQNVTFRCDPISEHNRLYWYRQTLGQGPEFLTYFQNEAQLEKSRLLSDRFSAERPKGSFSTLEIQRTEQGDSAMYLCASSFYDRTGSYEQYFGPGTRLTVT.